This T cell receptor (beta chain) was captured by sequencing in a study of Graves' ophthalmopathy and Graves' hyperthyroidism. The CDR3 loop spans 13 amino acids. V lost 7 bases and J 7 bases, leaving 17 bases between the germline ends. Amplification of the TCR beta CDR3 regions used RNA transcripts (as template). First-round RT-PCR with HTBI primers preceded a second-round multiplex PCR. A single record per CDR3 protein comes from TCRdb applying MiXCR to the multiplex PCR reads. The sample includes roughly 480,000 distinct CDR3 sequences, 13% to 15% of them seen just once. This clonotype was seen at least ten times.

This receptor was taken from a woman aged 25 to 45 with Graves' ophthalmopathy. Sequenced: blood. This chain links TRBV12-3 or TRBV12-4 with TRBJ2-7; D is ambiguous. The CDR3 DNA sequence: TGTGCCAGCACCCAAGGACCAATACGAGAGCAGTACTTC. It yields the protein CASTQGPIREQYF.